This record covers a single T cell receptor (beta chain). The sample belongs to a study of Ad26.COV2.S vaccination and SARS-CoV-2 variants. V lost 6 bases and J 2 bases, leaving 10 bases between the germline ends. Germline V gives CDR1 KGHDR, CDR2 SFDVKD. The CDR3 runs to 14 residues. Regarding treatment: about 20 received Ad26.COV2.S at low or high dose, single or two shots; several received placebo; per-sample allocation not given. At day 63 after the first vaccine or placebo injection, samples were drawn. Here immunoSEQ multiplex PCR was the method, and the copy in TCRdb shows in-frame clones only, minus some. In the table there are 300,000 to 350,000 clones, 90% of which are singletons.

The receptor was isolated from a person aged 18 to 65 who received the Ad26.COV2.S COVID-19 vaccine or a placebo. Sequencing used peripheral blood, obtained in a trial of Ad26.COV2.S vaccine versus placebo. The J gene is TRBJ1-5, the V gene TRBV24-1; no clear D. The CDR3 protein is CATSPSGGNQPQHF. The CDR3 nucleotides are TGTGCCACCAGTCCGAGCGGGGGCAATCAGCCCCAGCATTTT.